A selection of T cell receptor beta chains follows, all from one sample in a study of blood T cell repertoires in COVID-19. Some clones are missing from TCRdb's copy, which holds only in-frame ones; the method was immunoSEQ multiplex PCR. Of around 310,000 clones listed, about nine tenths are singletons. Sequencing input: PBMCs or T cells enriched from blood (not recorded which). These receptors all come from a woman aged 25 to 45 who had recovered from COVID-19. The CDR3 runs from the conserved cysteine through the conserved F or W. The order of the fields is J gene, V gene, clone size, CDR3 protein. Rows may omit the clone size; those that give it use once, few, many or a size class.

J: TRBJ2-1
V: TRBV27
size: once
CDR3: CASAFAGGSYNEQFF

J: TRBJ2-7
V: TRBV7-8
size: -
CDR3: CASSLRGLRVSGISYEQYF

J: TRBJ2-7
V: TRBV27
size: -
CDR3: CASSDGSGRGYEQYF

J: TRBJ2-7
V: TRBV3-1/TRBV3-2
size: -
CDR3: CASSQEIYSPGEQYF

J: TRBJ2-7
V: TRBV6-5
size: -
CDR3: CASTGDWEQYF

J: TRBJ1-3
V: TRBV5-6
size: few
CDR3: CASSFNRASSGNTIYF

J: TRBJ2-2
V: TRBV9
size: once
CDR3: CASAGASFRGGELFF

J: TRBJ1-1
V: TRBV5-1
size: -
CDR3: CASSSGRDRRNTEAFF

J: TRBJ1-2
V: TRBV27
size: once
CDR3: CASGEDRGPTTYGYTF

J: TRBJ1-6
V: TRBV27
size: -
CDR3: CASSFYGQGRTPLHF

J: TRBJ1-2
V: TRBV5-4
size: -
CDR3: CASNTLGTEGLGYTF

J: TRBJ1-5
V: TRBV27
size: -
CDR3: CASSPKGQGYQPQHF

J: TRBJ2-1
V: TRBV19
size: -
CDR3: CASSYRGGEQFF

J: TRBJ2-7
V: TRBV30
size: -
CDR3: CAWSGGQGAYEQYF

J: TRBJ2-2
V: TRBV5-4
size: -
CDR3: CASSLYGGQPGELFF

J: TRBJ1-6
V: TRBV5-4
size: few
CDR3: CASSPGQGAHNSPLHF

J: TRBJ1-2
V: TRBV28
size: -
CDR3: CASSLSSQAPPGWGYTF

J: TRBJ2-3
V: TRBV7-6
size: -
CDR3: CASSLQSAQGRTDTQYF

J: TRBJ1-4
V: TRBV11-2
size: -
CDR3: CASSLGGTPKGEKLFF

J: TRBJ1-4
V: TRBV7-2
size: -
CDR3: CASSFRGLGEKLFF

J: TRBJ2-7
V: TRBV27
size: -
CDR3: CASRRRDRGYEQYF

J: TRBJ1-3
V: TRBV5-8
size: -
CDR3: CASRSERGAIPGNTIYF

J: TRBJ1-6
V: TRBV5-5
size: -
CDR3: CASSPRQGDNSPLHF

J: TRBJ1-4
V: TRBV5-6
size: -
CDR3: CASSFIRQGDEKLFF

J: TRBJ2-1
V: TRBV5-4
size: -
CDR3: CASSYDGTGMNEQFF

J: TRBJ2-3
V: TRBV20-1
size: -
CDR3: CSASGGGRASDTQYF

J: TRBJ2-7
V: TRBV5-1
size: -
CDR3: CASSLDFRGIDTYEQYF

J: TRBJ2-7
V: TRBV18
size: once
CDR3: CASSPLTGAAYEQYF

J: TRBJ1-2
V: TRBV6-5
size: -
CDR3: CASSYSAASRYGYTF

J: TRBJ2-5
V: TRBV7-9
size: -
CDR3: CASSSGRGASGQETQYF

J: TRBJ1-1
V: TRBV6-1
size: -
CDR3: CASSGRQGRLNTEAFF

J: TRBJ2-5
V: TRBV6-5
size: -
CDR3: CASSYSMRGRQTQYF

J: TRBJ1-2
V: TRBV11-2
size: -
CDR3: CASSFTLTGINYGYTF

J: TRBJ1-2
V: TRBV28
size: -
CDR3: CASRPAGFPTNYGYTF

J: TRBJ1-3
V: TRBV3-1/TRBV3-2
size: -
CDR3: CASSHSSGNTIYF

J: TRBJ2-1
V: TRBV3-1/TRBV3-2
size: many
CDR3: CASSQGLAANNEQFF

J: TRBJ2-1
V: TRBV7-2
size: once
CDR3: CASSSRTSGSNSEQFF

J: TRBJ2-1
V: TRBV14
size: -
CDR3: CASSPLAGVQEQFF

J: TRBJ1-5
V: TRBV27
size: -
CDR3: CASSTGGLGQPQHF

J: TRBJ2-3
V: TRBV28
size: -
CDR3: CASSLGTAYTDTQYF

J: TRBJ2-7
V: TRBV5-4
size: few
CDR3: CASSLDLATEQYF

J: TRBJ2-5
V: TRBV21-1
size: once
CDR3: CASSISGRVEGTQYF

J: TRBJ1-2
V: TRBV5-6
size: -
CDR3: CASSLLGDRGFYGYTF

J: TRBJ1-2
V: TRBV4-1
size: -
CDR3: CASSLHSFSTGDYGYTF

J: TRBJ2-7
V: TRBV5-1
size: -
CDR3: CASSEGEDEQYF

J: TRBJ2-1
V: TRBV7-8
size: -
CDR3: CASSPDLSIHNEQFF

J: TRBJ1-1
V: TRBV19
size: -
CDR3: CASSLSSDTEAFF

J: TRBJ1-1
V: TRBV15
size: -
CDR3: CATRFGGRNTEAFF

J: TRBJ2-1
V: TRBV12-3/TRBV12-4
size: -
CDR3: CASSFSGDEQFF

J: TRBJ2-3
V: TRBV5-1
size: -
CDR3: CASSSGPPGTQYF

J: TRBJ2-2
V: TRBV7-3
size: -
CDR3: CASSSQLSTGELFF

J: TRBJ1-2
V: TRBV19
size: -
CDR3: CASEGGRNYGYTF

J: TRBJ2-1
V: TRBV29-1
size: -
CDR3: CSDQQGGNEQFF

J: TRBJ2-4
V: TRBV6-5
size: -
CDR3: CASSKSGTTDIQYF

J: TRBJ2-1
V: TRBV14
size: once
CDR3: CASGTAYNEQFF